Sequencing of this T cell receptor beta chain was carried out in a study of blood T cell repertoires in COVID-19. Study-wide background: Sources were T cells, B-cell-depleted T cells, or PBMCs; the material itself was cDNA or gDNA.

This CDR3 comprises 18 residues. J gave up 2 bases and V 1 base, and 13 bases lay outside the gene matches. Germline CDR1 MGHRA, CDR2 YSYEKL. In the source study's methods: Researchers report that nucleated cell counts were estimated from reference gene primer amplification. Clones were read by immunoSEQ multiplex PCR, and TCRdb kept only the in-frame ones, dropping some. V and J calls and clone size are copied from that table; D and trimming were computed from the DNA. The top ten clones hold about a tenth of a sample with roughly 28,000 clones, roughly 87% of them seen once. The genes are TRBV4-1 and TRBJ1-1, with 7 bases identical to TRBD1. The sequence derives from a human donor in a cohort sampled during active COVID-19. Material: peripheral blood. The CDR3 DNA reads as TGCGCCAGCAGCCAAGTGGAGGGAGGCTTAGGGGGCAACACTGAAGCTTTCTTT. Residues: CASSQVEGGLGGNTEAFF.